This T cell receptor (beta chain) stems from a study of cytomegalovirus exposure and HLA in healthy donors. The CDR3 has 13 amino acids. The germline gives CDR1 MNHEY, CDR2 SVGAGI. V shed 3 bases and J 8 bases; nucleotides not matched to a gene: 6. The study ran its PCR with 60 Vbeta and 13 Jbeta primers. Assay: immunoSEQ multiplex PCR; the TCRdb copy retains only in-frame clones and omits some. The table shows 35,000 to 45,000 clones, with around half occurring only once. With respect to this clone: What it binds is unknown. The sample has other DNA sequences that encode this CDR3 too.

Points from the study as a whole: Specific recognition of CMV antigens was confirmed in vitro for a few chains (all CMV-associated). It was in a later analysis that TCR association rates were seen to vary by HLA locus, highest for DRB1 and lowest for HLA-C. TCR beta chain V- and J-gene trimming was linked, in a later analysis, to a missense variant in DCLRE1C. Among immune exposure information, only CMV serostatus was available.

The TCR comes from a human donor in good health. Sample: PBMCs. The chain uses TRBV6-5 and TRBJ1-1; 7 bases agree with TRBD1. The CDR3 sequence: CASSYQGTVEAFF. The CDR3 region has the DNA TGTGCCAGCAGTTATCAGGGGACAGTGGAAGCTTTCTTT.